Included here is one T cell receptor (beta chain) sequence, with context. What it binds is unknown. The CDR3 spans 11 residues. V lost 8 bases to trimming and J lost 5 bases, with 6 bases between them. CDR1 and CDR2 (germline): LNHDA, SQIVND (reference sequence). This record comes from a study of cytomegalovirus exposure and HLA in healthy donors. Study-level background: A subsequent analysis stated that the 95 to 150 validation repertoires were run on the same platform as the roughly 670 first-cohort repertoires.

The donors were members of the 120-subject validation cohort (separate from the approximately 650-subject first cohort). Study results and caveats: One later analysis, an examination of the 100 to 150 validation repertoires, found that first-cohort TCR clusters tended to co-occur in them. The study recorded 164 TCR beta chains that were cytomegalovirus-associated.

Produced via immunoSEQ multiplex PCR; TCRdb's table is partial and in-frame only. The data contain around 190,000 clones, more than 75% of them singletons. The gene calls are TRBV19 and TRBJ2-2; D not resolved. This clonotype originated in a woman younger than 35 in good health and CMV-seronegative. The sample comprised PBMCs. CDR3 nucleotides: TGTGCCAGTTCCCGGACCGGGGAGCTGTTTTTT. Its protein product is CASSRTGELFF.